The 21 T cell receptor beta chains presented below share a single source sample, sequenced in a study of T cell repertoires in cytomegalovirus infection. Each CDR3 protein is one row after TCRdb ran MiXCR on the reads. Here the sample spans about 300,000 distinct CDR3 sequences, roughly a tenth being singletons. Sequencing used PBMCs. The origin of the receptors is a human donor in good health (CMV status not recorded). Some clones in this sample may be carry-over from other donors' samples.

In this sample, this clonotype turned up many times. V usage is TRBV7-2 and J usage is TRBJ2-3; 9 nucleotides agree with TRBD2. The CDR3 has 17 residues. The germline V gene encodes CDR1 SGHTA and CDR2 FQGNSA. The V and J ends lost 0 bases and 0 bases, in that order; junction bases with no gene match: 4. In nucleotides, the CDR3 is TGTGCCAGCAGCTTAGCTGGACTAGCGTACAGCACAGATACGCAGTATTTT. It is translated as CASSLAGLAYSTDTQYF.

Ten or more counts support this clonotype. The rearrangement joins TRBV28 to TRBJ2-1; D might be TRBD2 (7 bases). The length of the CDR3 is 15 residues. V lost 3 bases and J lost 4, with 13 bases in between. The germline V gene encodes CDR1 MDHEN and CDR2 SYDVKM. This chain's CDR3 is CASSLFGGPYNEQFF. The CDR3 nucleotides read TGTGCCAGCAGTTTGTTCGGGGGGCCTTACAATGAGCAGTTCTTC. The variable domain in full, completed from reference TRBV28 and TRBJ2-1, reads DVKVTQSSRYLVKRTGEKVFLECVQDMDHENMFWYRQDPGLGLRLIYFSYDVKMKEKGDIPEGYSVSREKKERFSLILESASTNQTSMYLCASSLFGGPYNEQFFGPGTRLTVL.

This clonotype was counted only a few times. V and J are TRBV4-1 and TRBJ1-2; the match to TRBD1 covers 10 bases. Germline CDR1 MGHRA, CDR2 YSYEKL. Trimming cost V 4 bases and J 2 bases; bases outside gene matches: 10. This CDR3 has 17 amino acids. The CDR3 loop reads CASSPTEGQGINYGYTF. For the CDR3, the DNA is TGCGCCAGCAGCCCTACCGAGGGACAGGGGATAAACTATGGCTACACCTTC.

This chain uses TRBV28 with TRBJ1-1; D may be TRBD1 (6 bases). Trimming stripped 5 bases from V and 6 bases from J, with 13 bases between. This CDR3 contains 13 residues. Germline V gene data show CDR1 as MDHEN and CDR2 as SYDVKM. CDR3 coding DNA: TGTGCCAGCAGTCCCCAGGGGTTCCCTGAAGCTTTCTTT. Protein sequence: CASSPQGFPEAFF.

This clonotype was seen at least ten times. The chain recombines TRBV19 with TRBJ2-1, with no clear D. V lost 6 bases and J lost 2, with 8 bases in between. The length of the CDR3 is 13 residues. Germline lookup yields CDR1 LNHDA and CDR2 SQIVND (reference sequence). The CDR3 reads CASSRMTYNEQFF. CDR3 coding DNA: TGTGCCAGTAGCCGGATGACCTACAATGAGCAGTTCTTC.

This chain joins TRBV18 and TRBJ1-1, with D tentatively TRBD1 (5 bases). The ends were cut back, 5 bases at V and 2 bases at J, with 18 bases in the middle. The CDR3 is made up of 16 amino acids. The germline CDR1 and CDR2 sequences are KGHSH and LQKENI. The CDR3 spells CASSLRLQDQNTEAFF. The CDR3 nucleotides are TGTGCCAGCTCATTACGGCTACAGGACCAAAACACTGAAGCTTTCTTT.

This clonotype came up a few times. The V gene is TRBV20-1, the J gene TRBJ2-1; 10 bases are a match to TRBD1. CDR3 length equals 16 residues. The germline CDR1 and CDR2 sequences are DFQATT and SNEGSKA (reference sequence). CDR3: CSVVPQTGGKYNEQFF. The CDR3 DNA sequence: TGCAGCGTAGTTCCCCAGACAGGGGGCAAGTACAATGAGCAGTTCTTC.

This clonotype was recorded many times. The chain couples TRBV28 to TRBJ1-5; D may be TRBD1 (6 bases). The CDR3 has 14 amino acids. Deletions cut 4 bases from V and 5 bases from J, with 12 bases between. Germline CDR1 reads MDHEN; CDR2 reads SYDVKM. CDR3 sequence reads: CASSYPGADQPQHF. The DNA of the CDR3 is TGTGCCAGCAGTTACCCAGGGGCTGATCAGCCCCAGCATTTT.

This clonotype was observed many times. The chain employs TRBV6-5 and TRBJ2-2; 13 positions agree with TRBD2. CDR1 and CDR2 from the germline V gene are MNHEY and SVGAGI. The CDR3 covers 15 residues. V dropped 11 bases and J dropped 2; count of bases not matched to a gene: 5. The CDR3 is CAGGTSGANTGELFF. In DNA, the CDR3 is TGTGCCGGTGGGACTAGCGGGGCTAACACCGGGGAGCTGTTTTTT.

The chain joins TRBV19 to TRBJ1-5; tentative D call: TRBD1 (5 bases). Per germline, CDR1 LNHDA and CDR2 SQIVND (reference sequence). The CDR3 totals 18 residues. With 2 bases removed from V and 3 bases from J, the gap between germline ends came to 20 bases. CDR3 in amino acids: CASSIYTSSGMVNQPQHF. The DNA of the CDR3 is TGTGCCAGTAGTATATACACTTCGTCAGGGATGGTCAATCAGCCCCAGCATTTT.

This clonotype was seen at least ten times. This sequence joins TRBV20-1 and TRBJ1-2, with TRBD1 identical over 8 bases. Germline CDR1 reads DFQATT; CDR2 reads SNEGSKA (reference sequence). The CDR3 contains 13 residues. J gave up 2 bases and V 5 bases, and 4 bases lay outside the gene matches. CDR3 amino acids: CSAVDRENYGYTF. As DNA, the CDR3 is TGCAGTGCTGTGGACAGGGAGAACTATGGCTACACCTTC.

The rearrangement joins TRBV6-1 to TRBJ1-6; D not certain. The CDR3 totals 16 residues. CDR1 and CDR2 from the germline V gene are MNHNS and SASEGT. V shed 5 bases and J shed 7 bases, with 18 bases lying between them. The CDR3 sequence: CASSSLTERANSPLHF. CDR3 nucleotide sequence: TGTGCCAGCAGTTCCCTTACTGAGAGGGCCAATTCACCCCTCCACTTT.

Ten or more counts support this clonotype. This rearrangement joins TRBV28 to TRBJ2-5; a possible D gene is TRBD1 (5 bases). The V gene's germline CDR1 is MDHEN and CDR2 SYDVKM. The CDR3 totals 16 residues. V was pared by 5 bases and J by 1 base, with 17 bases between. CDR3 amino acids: CASSRLARQIQETQYF. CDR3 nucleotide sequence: TGTGCCAGCAGTCGTCTCGCCCGACAGATCCAAGAGACCCAGTACTTC.

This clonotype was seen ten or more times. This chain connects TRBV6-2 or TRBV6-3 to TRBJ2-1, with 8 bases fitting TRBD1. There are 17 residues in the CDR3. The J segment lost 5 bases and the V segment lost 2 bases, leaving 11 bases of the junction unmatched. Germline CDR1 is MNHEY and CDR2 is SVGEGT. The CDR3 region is CASSYIRRTGNNNEQFF. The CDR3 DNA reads TGTGCCAGCAGTTACATTCGGAGGACAGGGAACAACAATGAGCAGTTCTTC.

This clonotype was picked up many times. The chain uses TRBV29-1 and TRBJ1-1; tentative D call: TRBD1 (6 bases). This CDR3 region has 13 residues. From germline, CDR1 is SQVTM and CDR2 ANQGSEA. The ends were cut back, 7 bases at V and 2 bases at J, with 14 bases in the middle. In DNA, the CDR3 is TGCAGCGCTATCACAGGGATTAACACTGAAGCTTTCTTT. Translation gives CSAITGINTEAFF.

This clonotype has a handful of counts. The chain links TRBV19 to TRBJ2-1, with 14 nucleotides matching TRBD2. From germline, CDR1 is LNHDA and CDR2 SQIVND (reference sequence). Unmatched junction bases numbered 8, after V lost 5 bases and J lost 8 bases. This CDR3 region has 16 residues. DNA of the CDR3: TGTGCCAGTAGTGATAGACTAGCGGGGGGGCTGGATGAGCAGTTCTTC. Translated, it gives CASSDRLAGGLDEQFF.

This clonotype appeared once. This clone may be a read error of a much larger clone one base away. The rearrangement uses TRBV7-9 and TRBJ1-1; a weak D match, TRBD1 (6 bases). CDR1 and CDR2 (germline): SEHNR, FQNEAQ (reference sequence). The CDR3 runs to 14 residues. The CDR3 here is CASSLQGPVTETFF. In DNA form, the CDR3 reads TGTGCCAGCAGCTTACAGGGGCCGGTCACTGAAACTTTCTTT. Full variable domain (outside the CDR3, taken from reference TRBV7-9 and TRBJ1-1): DTGVSQNPRHKITKRGQNVTFRCDPISEHNRLYWYRQTLGQGPEFLTYFQNEAQLEKSRLLSDRFSAERPKGSFSTLEIQRTEQGDSAMYLCASSLQGPVTETFFGQGTRLTVV.

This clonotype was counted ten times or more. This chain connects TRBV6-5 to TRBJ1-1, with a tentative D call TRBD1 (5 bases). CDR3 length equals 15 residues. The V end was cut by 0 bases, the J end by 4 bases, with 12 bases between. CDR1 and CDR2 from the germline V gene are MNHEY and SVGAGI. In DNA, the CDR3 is TGTGCCAGCAGTTACTCGATAACCGGGGGCACTGAAGCTTTCTTT. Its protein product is CASSYSITGGTEAFF.

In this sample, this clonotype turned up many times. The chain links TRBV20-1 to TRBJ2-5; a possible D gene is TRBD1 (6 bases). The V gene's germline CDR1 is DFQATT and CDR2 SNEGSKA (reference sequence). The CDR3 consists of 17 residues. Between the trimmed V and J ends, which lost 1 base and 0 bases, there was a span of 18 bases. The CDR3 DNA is TGCAGTGCTAGAGGGTCATTGAAGGACAGACACCAAGAGACCCAGTACTTC. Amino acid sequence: CSARGSLKDRHQETQYF.

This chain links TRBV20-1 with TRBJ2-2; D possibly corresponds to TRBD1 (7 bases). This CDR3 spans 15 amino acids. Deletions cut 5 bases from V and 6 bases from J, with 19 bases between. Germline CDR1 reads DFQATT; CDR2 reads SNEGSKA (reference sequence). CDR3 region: CSASPTGRKPGELFF. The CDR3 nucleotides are TGCAGTGCTTCTCCGACAGGGAGGAAACCCGGGGAGCTGTTTTTT.

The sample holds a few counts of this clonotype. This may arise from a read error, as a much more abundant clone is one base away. CDR3 coding DNA: TGTGCCAGCAGTATAAATCAGCCCCAGCATTTT. Protein sequence: CASSINQPQHF. The chain combines TRBV28 with TRBJ1-5; no reliable D call. The CDR3 spans 11 residues. Germline CDR1 and CDR2: MDHEN and SYDVKM. V was clipped by 5 bases and J by 4 bases, with 3 bases between them.